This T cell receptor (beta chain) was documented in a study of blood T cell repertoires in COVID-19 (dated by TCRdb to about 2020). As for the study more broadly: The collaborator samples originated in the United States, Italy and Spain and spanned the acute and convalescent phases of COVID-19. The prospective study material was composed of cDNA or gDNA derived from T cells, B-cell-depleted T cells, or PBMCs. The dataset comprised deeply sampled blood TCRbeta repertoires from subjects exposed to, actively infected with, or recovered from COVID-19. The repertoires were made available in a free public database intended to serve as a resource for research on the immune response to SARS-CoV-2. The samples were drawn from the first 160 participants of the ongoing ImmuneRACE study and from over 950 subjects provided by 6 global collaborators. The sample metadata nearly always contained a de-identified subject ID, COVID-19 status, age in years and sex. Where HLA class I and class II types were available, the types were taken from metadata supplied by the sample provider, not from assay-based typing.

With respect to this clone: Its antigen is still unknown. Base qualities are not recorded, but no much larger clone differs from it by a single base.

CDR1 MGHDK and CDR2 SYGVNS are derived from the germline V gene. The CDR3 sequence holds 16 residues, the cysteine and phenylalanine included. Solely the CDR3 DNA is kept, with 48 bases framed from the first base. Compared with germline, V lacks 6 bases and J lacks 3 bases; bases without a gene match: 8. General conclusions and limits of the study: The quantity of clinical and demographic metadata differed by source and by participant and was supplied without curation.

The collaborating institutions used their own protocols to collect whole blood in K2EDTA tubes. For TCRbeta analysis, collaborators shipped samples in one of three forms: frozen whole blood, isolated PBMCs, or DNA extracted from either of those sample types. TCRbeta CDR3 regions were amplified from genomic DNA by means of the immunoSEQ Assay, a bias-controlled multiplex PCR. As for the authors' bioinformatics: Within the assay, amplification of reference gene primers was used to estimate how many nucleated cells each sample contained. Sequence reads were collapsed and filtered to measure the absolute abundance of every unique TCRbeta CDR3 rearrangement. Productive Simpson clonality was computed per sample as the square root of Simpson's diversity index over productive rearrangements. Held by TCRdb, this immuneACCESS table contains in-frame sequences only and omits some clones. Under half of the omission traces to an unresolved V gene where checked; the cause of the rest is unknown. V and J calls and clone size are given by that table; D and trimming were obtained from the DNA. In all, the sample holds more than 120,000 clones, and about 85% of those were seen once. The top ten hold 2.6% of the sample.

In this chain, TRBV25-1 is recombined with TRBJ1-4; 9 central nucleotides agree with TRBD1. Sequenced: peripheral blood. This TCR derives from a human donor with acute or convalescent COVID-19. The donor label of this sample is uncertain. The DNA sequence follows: TGTGCCAGCAGGGAAACAGGGGGCGGTTCTAATGAAAAACTGTTTTTT. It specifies CASRETGGGSNEKLFF. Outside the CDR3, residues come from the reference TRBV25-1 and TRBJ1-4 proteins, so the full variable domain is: EADIYQTPRYLVIGTGKKITLECSQTMGHDKMYWYQQDPGMELHLIHYSYGVNSTEKGDLSSESTVSRIRTEHFPLTLESARPSHTSQYLCASRETGGGSNEKLFFGSGTQLSVL.